The next 30 T cell receptor beta chains were all read from a single sample in a study of T cells after yellow fever vaccination. Each CDR3 protein gets one entry after TCRdb re-called the 5' RACE reads with MiXCR. The sample carries hundreds of thousands of distinct CDR3 sequences, about 12% recorded once. This specimen was PBMCs, taken on the day of the yellow fever booster vaccination. Source of these receptors: a man in his thirties or forties who received the YFV17D yellow fever vaccine.

This clonotype occurred a few times. The gene calls are TRBV10-1 and TRBJ2-3; D might be TRBD2 (5 bases). The germline V gene has CDR1 WNHNN and CDR2 SYGVQD (reference sequence). The V gene lost 5 bases and the J gene lost 0 bases, with 9 bases spanning the gap. The CDR3 covers 14 residues. DNA for the CDR3: TGCGCCAGCAGTCCTGAGCGGAGCACAGATACGCAGTATTTT. Encoded protein: CASSPERSTDTQYF.

The chain joins TRBV15 to TRBJ2-1; D is unresolved. The CDR3 totals 15 residues. V dropped 1 base and J dropped 4 bases, with 11 bases sitting between them. CDR1 and CDR2 (germline): LNHNV, YYDKDF (reference sequence). The CDR3 coding sequence is TGTGCCACCAGCAGAGTCGGCGGCGGATACAATGAGCAGTTCTTC. The encoded protein is CATSRVGGGYNEQFF.

This clonotype was seen many times. The chain combines TRBV24-1 with TRBJ2-1; 8 bases align to TRBD2. Germline lookup yields CDR1 KGHDR and CDR2 SFDVKD. The junction had 7 bases not matched to a gene; V was cut back by 3 bases and J by 4 bases. The CDR3 covers 16 residues. The CDR3 protein is CATSDTREVRYNEQFF. CDR3 sequence (DNA): TGTGCCACCAGTGATACGCGGGAGGTGAGGTACAATGAGCAGTTCTTC.

This clonotype was detected a few times. The genes are TRBV12-3 or TRBV12-4 and TRBJ2-1; D may be TRBD2 (6 bases). The CDR3 runs to 14 residues. V dropped 8 bases and J dropped 5 bases, with 16 bases sitting between them. CDR3 coding DNA: TGTGCCAGCTCGGGCGGGACCAGGAACAATGAGCAGTTCTTC. Residues: CASSGGTRNNEQFF.

The chain recombines TRBV7-9 with TRBJ1-2; D is ambiguous. The CDR3 spans 13 residues. CDR1 and CDR2 from the germline V gene are SEHNR and FQNEAQ (reference sequence). V lost 5 bases and J 8 bases, leaving 15 bases between the germline ends. In nucleotides, the CDR3 is TGTGCCAGCAGCGAGCGGTCGGAGGGCGGCTACACCTTC. Encoded protein: CASSERSEGGYTF.

The chain links TRBV7-2 to TRBJ2-3, with D perhaps given as TRBD1 or TRBD2 (5 bases each). The CDR3 spans 15 residues. Germline CDR1 reads SGHTA; CDR2 reads FQGNSA. The ends were cut back, 5 bases at V and 0 bases at J, with 12 bases in the middle. CDR3 residues: CASSNYRDSTDTQYF. For the CDR3, the DNA is TGTGCCAGCAGCAATTACCGGGACAGCACAGATACGCAGTATTTT.

This clonotype was recorded a few times. The chain recombines TRBV18 with TRBJ2-2; 10 bases are shared with TRBD1. Germline V gene data show CDR1 as KGHSH and CDR2 as LQKENI. J was trimmed by 6 bases and V by 8 bases; bases with no gene match: 12. CDR3 length: 16 residues. In DNA, the CDR3 is TGTGCCAGCCCGACGTCCGGGACAGGGGATTCCGGGGAGCTGTTTTTT. It encodes CASPTSGTGDSGELFF. The full variable domain, in which reference TRBV18 and TRBJ2-2 provide the parts outside the CDR3, is NAGVMQNPRHLVRRRGQEARLRCSPMKGHSHVYWYRQLPEEGLKFMVYLQKENIIDESGMPKERFSAEFPKEGPSILRIQQVVRGDSAAYFCASPTSGTGDSGELFFGEGSRLTVL.

This clonotype was detected a few times. The rearrangement joins TRBV18 to TRBJ1-6; D is undetermined. Germline loops: CDR1 KGHSH, CDR2 LQKENI. The CDR3 sequence is 14 residues long. V lost 3 bases and J lost 3, with 6 bases in between. CDR3 nucleotides: TGTGCCAGCTCACCTTCCAGCTATAATTCACCCCTCCACTTT. Encoded protein: CASSPSSYNSPLHF.

Ten or more counts support this clonotype. The chain is built from TRBV12-3 or TRBV12-4 and TRBJ2-5; a possible D gene is TRBD2 (6 bases). Trimming stripped 5 bases from V and 1 base from J, with 14 bases between. The CDR3 loop spans 15 amino acids. The CDR3 reads CASSMNSGPQETQYF. DNA for the CDR3: TGTGCCAGCAGTATGAATAGCGGCCCCCAAGAGACCCAGTACTTC.

V is TRBV30 and J is TRBJ1-2; 10 bases match TRBD1. The CDR3 is 13 amino acids. V shed 5 bases and J 5 bases; nucleotides not matched to a gene: 5. Looked up from germline, CDR1 is GTSNPN and CDR2 is SVGIG (reference sequence). The CDR3 sequence: CAWGRDRGYGYTF. The CDR3, as DNA: TGTGCCTGGGGCCGGGACAGGGGATATGGCTACACCTTC.

V gene TRBV7-3 combines with J gene TRBJ2-1; TRBD2 matches at 9 bases. The CDR3 loop spans 16 amino acids. V lost 2 bases and J lost 5; bases outside the gene matches: 7. Germline CDR1 SGHTA, CDR2 FQGTGA. As DNA, the CDR3 is TGTGCCAGCAGCTTATTAGCGGGGGAATCGAACAATGAGCAGTTCTTC. It codes for CASSLLAGESNNEQFF.

The table lists this clonotype with a few counts. The rearrangement uses TRBV7-6 and TRBJ2-2, with D unresolved. The CDR3 spans 14 residues. In germline, CDR1 is SGHVS, CDR2 FNYEAQ. V lost 4 bases, J lost 6 bases, and 12 bases lay in between. Here the CDR3 DNA reads TGTGCCAGCAGCTCCCGGGCCCAGGCCGGGGAGCTGTTTTTT. Translating it yields CASSSRAQAGELFF.

V gene TRBV20-1 combines with J gene TRBJ2-3; 15 nucleotides align to TRBD2. Trimming removed 4 bases from V and 5 bases from J; junction bases left unmatched: 10. CDR1 and CDR2 (germline): DFQATT, SNEGSKA (reference sequence). The CDR3 consists of 17 residues. CDR3 sequence: CSATAAGTSGRIDTQYF. The CDR3 coding sequence is TGCAGTGCTACCGCAGCCGGGACTAGCGGGAGGATAGATACGCAGTATTTT.

V is TRBV7-2 and J is TRBJ2-3; 10 positions match TRBD2. CDR1 SGHTA and CDR2 FQGNSA come from the germline V gene. After removal of 2 bases from V and 7 bases from J, the junction contained 3 bases not matched to a gene. The CDR3 runs to 14 residues. CDR3 in amino acids: CASSLLAGANTQYF. CDR3 in DNA: TGTGCCAGCAGCTTACTAGCGGGAGCGAATACGCAGTATTTT.

CDR3 bases: TGTGCCTGGAGTGTGCCGGGGCCCCAAGGAGAGACCCAGTACTTC. Its translation is CAWSVPGPQGETQYF. The chain is built from TRBV30 and TRBJ2-5; D tentatively fits TRBD1 or TRBD2 (5 bases each). This CDR3 is built from 15 residues. V lost 0 bases and J lost 4, with 15 bases in between. Germline CDR1 reads GTSNPN; CDR2 reads SVGIG (reference sequence).

This clonotype has a handful of counts. The chain joins TRBV5-6 to TRBJ2-3, with TRBD2 matching over 11 bases. Per germline, CDR1 SGHDT and CDR2 YYEEEE. The CDR3 length is 17 residues. The J segment lost 1 base and the V segment lost 2 bases, leaving 6 bases of the junction unmatched. CDR3 in DNA: TGTGCCAGCAGCTTTACTAGCGGGAGTAGCGGCACAGATACGCAGTATTTT. It specifies CASSFTSGSSGTDTQYF.

CDR3 in DNA: TGTGCCAGCAGCTTAGAGGCAGTCAACTATGGCTACACCTTC. It yields the protein CASSLEAVNYGYTF. This rearrangement joins TRBV7-2 to TRBJ1-2, with no clear D. This CDR3 region has 14 residues. The V end lost 1 base, the J end lost 2 bases, and 8 bases lay between the germline ends. Germline CDR1 reads SGHTA; CDR2 reads FQGNSA.

This chain links TRBV20-1 with TRBJ2-7; 9 nucleotides line up with TRBD2. The germline CDR1 and CDR2 sequences are DFQATT and SNEGSKA (reference sequence). The CDR3 runs to 16 residues. Germline trimming cut 0 bases from V and 7 bases from J; bases unmatched to any gene: 13. CDR3 residues: CSARDSSAGGPWEQYF. Here the CDR3 DNA reads TGCAGTGCTAGAGATTCCTCGGCGGGAGGGCCATGGGAGCAGTACTTC.

This clonotype appeared a few times. The chain carries TRBV9 and TRBJ2-7; TRBD1 matches 7 bases. V shed 4 bases, J shed 2 bases, and the junction held 9 bases outside the gene matches. Germline CDR1 and CDR2: SGDLS and YYNGEE. The CDR3 is 15 amino acids. The CDR3 reads CASSSGEGAPYEQYF. The DNA of the CDR3 is TGTGCCAGCAGCTCCGGAGAGGGGGCCCCCTACGAGCAGTACTTC. The entire variable domain, with the rest obtained from reference TRBV9 and TRBJ2-7, is as follows: DSGVTQTPKHLITATGQRVTLRCSPRSGDLSVYWYQQSLDQGLQFLIQYYNGEERAKGNILERFSAQQFPDLHSELNLSSLELGDSALYFCASSSGEGAPYEQYFGPGTRLTVT.

J is TRBJ1-2 and V is TRBV29-1; no clear D. CDR1 is SQVTM, CDR2 ANQGSEA, per germline. V lost 3 bases, J lost 4 bases, and 12 bases lay in between. The CDR3 has 13 amino acids. As DNA, the CDR3 is TGCAGCGTTGACAGCCCCAGCGGCTATGGCTACACCTTC. It translates to CSVDSPSGYGYTF.

The chain links TRBV5-1 to TRBJ2-3; TRBD2 agrees at 8 bases. Looked up from germline, CDR1 is SGHRS and CDR2 is YFSETQ. The CDR3 totals 15 residues. V was pared by 3 bases and J by 0 bases, with 3 bases of the junction left unmatched. CDR3 nucleotide sequence: TGCGCCAGCAGCTCCTTAGCGGGGAGCACAGATACGCAGTATTTT. Its translation: CASSSLAGSTDTQYF.

The table lists this clonotype with a few counts. The CDR3 DNA sequence: TGCGCCAGCAGCTTAGGGACAGGGAGTTTGGAGACCCAGTACTTC. It is translated as CASSLGTGSLETQYF. The chain couples TRBV5-1 to TRBJ2-5; TRBD1 aligns across 9 bases. With V trimmed by 2 bases and J by 5 bases, 7 bases remained unmatched. The CDR3 extends over 15 amino acids. The germline gives CDR1 SGHRS, CDR2 YFSETQ.

This clonotype was counted between two and nine times. The chain couples TRBV20-1 to TRBJ2-4, with 9 bases lining up with TRBD2. The trim removed 5 bases at V and 2 bases at J, leaving 10 bases unmatched. Germline CDR1 and CDR2: DFQATT and SNEGSKA (reference sequence). The length of the CDR3 is 16 residues. The CDR3 DNA reads as TGCAGTGCTGGAAGACCGGGACTAGCTTCCAAAAACATTCAGTACTTC. This translates into CSAGRPGLASKNIQYF.

This rearrangement joins TRBV9 to TRBJ2-7, with D possibly matching TRBD1 (5 bases). CDR1 and CDR2 (germline): SGDLS, YYNGEE. The CDR3 consists of 12 residues. Trimming cost V 3 bases and J 5 bases, with 9 bases left between them. In DNA, the CDR3 is TGTGCCAGCAGCGGAGACAGCCACGAGCAGTACTTC. Residues: CASSGDSHEQYF.

The V call is TRBV21-1, the J call TRBJ2-5; no check of the table's D call, TRBD1, against the DNA was made. TRBV21-1 is tagged as a pseudogene. This CDR3 contains 14 residues. CDR3 region: CASSKAGGRQTQYF. CDR3 coding DNA: TGTGCCAGCAGCAAAGCTGGGGGTAGGCAGACCCAGTACTTC.

CDR3 sequence (DNA): TGCGCCACCAAACTACAGGGGGGATACACTGAAGCTTTCTTT. It specifies CATKLQGGYTEAFF. This chain joins TRBV4-1 and TRBJ1-1, with TRBD1 matching over 8 bases. CDR1 is MGHRA and CDR2 is YSYEKL in the germline V gene. The V and J ends lost 10 bases and 3 bases, in that order; junction bases with no gene match: 10. The CDR3 totals 14 residues.

This chain uses TRBV5-5 with TRBJ1-1; D not resolved. The CDR3 loop spans 14 amino acids. Germline V CDR1 and CDR2: SGHKS, YYEKEE (reference sequence). V was shortened by 5 bases and J by 2 bases, with 13 bases between the two germline ends. The CDR3 bases are TGTGCCAGCAGGACTAATCAAGGAAACACTGAAGCTTTCTTT. It is translated as CASRTNQGNTEAFF.

This clonotype has a handful of counts. This rearrangement joins TRBV6-5 to TRBJ2-1, with D possibly being TRBD2 (5 bases). V was clipped by 2 bases and J by 12 bases, with 20 bases between them. Germline V gives CDR1 MNHEY, CDR2 SVGAGI. The CDR3 has 15 residues. The CDR3 DNA sequence: TGTGCCAGCAGTTACAATTCAGGTCTAGGCGGAGGGCAGTTCTTC. Amino acid sequence: CASSYNSGLGGGQFF.

Ten or more counts support this clonotype. The J gene is TRBJ1-3, the V gene TRBV5-1; D is possibly TRBD1 (5 bases). The CDR3 runs to 15 residues. Trimming left V 3 bases short and J 0 bases short, with 10 bases between. Germline loops: CDR1 SGHRS, CDR2 YFSETQ. CDR3 residues: CASSSGRSSGNTIYF. The CDR3 nucleotides read TGCGCCAGCAGCTCGGGACGGAGCTCTGGAAACACCATATATTTT.

V and J are TRBV10-3 and TRBJ2-3, with D possibly being TRBD1 (5 bases). Trimming cost V 6 bases and J 2 bases, with 18 bases left between them. In germline, CDR1 is ENHRY, CDR2 SYGVKD. This CDR3 contains 16 residues. The CDR3 sequence is CAISPLGAAYTDTQYF. CDR3 coding DNA: TGTGCCATCAGCCCTCTAGGGGCGGCCTACACAGATACGCAGTATTTT.